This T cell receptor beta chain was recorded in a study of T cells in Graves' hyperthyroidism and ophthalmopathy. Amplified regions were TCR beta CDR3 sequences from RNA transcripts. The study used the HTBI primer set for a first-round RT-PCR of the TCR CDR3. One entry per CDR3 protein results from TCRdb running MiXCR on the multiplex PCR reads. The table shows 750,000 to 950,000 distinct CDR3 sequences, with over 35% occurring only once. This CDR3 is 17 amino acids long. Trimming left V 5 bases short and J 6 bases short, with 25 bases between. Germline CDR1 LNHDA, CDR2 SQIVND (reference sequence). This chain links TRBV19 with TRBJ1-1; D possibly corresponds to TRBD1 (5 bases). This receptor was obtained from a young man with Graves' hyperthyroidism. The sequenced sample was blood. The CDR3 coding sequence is TGTGCCAGTAGTCCTCTTCTGATCGGGGCGGGAGTCTCTGAAGCTTTCTTT. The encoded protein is CASSPLLIGAGVSEAFF. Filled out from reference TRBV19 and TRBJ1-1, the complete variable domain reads DGGITQSPKYLFRKEGQNVTLSCEQNLNHDAMYWYRQDPGQGLRLIYYSQIVNDFQKGDIAEGYSVSREKKESFPLTVTSAQKNPTAFYLCASSPLLIGAGVSEAFFGQGTRLTVV.